The 25 T cell receptor beta chains below come from one sample, sequenced in a study of blood T cell repertoires in COVID-19. Only in-frame clones appear in the TCRdb table, and some are missing; sequencing was by immunoSEQ multiplex PCR. This sample has around 250,000 clones; 75% to 90% occur once, and the top ten carry over 2%. The sample comprised peripheral blood. These receptors were collected from a man aged 30 to 39 who had recovered from COVID-19.

The chain couples TRBV27 to TRBJ1-4, with 7 bases that match TRBD1. V shed 6 bases, J shed 4 bases, and the junction held 11 bases outside the gene matches. From germline, CDR1 is MNHEY and CDR2 SMNVEV (reference sequence). CDR3 size: 16 residues. CDR3 nucleotides: TGTGCCAGCAGCCAAAGGGGACAGCCTTTTAATGAAAAACTGTTTTTT. Its translation: CASSQRGQPFNEKLFF.

This chain joins TRBV5-6 and TRBJ1-2; 9 bases agree with TRBD1. Losses at the gene ends were 0 bases for V and 5 bases for J; bases not matched to a gene: 8. The CDR3 has 16 amino acids. The V gene's germline CDR1 is SGHDT and CDR2 YYEEEE. In DNA, the CDR3 is TGTGCCAGCAGCTTGGGCCCGGACAGGGGAGAGTATGGCTACACCTTC. It is translated as CASSLGPDRGEYGYTF.

The chain combines TRBV11-1 with TRBJ2-2; 7 bases fit TRBD1. Germline CDR1 and CDR2: SGHAT and FQDESV (reference sequence). The length of the CDR3 is 15 residues. Trimming took 3 bases from V and 2 from J; bases not matched to a gene: 3. The CDR3 DNA reads as TGTGCCAGCAGCTTTCAAGGGGGCAACACCGGGGAGCTGTTTTTT. As protein: CASSFQGGNTGELFF.

Here the CDR3 reads CATSRDKLGTGFTDTQYF. CDR3 DNA sequence: TGTGCCACCAGCAGAGATAAGCTGGGGACAGGGTTCACAGATACGCAGTATTTT. The chain links TRBV15 to TRBJ2-3; TRBD1 agrees at 9 bases. V lost 0 bases to trimming and J lost 2 bases; unmatched junction nucleotides: 9. Germline V gene data show CDR1 as LNHNV and CDR2 as YYDKDF (reference sequence). The CDR3 loop spans 18 amino acids.

V gene TRBV19 combines with J gene TRBJ1-1; TRBD1 agrees at 7 bases. CDR3 length: 13 residues. Germline CDR1 is LNHDA and CDR2 is SQIVND (reference sequence). Trimming at V came to 6 bases and at J to 4 bases, leaving 5 bases not matched to a gene. CDR3 in DNA: TGTGCCAGTAGGCCCACAGGGGCCACTGAAGCTTTCTTT. It translates to CASRPTGATEAFF.

The chain carries TRBV5-6 and TRBJ1-1, with D uncertain. V shed 0 bases and J shed 0 bases, with 9 bases lying between them. Germline CDR1 and CDR2: SGHDT and YYEEEE. This CDR3 comprises 15 residues. DNA of the CDR3: TGTGCCAGCAGCTTGGACGGAGGGATGAACACTGAAGCTTTCTTT. Amino acid sequence: CASSLDGGMNTEAFF.

The chain couples TRBV18 to TRBJ2-7, with 12 nucleotides matching TRBD2. CDR1 and CDR2 from the germline V gene are KGHSH and LQKENI. The junction had 10 bases not matched to a gene; V was cut back by 1 base and J by 6 bases. This CDR3 is 17 amino acids long. CDR3 nucleotides: TGTGCCAGCTCACCACAAGCTACTAGCGGGGGGCCCTCCGAGCAGTACTTC. Encoded protein: CASSPQATSGGPSEQYF. Together with reference TRBV18 and TRBJ2-7, the CDR3 gives the full variable domain: NAGVMQNPRHLVRRRGQEARLRCSPMKGHSHVYWYRQLPEEGLKFMVYLQKENIIDESGMPKERFSAEFPKEGPSILRIQQVVRGDSAAYFCASSPQATSGGPSEQYFGPGTRLTVT.

The chain recombines TRBV21-1 with TRBJ2-5; the DNA was not used to check the table's D call, TRBD2. TRBV21-1 is a listed pseudogene. This CDR3 has 17 amino acids. CDR3 residues: CASSKASTSGTQETQYF. The CDR3, as DNA: TGTGCCAGCAGCAAAGCGTCCACTAGCGGGACCCAGGAGACCCAGTACTTC.

The J gene is TRBJ1-4, the V gene TRBV5-4; TRBD1 matches at 11 bases. V trimming: 5 bases; J trimming: 8 bases; junction bases outside the gene matches: 8. This CDR3 has 15 amino acids. Germline CDR1 SGHNT, CDR2 YYREEE (reference sequence). DNA for the CDR3: TGTGCCAGCAGTCTTGGACAGGGGGCGCGCGAAAAACTGTTTTTT. Its protein product is CASSLGQGAREKLFF. Based on the CDR3 plus reference TRBV5-4 and TRBJ1-4, the full variable domain is ETGVTQSPTHLIKTRGQQVTLRCSSQSGHNTVSWYQQALGQGPQFIFQYYREEENGRGNFPPRFSGLQFPNYSSELNVNALELDDSALYLCASSLGQGAREKLFFGSGTQLSVL.

The CDR3 sequence: CASSSPGQGIAYGYTF. The DNA of the CDR3 is TGTGCCAGCAGCTCCCCAGGACAGGGGATTGCCTATGGCTACACCTTC. The rearrangement uses TRBV5-6 and TRBJ1-2, with TRBD1 matching 9 bases. CDR3 length: 16 amino acids. Unmatched junction bases numbered 10, after V lost 3 bases and J lost 4 bases. Per germline, CDR1 SGHDT and CDR2 YYEEEE.

The rearrangement links TRBV13 to TRBJ2-5, with D perhaps matching TRBD2 (7 bases). The CDR3 covers 16 residues. V was clipped by 2 bases and J by 5 bases, with 18 bases between them. From germline, CDR1 is PRHDT and CDR2 FYEKMQ (reference sequence). CDR3 loop: CASSLTWRGPGETQYF. The DNA for the CDR3 is TGTGCCAGCAGCTTAACCTGGCGGGGGCCGGGGGAGACCCAGTACTTC. The whole variable domain, remainder taken from reference TRBV13 and TRBJ2-5, is AAGVIQSPRHLIKEKRETATLKCYPIPRHDTVYWYQQGPGQDPQFLISFYEKMQSDKGSIPDRFSAQQFSDYHSELNMSSLELGDSALYFCASSLTWRGPGETQYFGPGTRLLVL.

The rearrangement joins TRBV7-9 to TRBJ1-2; D remains unclear. V gave up 3 bases and J gave up 8 bases, with 10 bases separating them. This CDR3 comprises 12 residues. Germline CDR1 is SEHNR and CDR2 is FQNEAQ (reference sequence). CDR3 in amino acids: CASSFGLEGYTF. The DNA for the CDR3 is TGTGCCAGCAGCTTCGGACTGGAGGGCTACACCTTC.

This clone was counted only a few times. The genes are TRBV5-1 and TRBJ2-2; 11 bases align to TRBD2. The CDR3 sequence is 16 residues long. After removal of 3 bases from V and 4 bases from J, the junction contained 5 bases not matched to a gene. Germline V gene lookup returns CDR1 SGHRS and CDR2 YFSETQ. The CDR3 region is CASSYRLAGSTGELFF. DNA for the CDR3: TGCGCCAGCAGCTACAGACTAGCGGGGAGCACCGGGGAGCTGTTTTTT. The entire variable domain, with the rest obtained from reference TRBV5-1 and TRBJ2-2, is as follows: KAGVTQTPRYLIKTRGQQVTLSCSPISGHRSVSWYQQTPGQGLQFLFEYFSETQRNKGNFPGRFSGRQFSNSRSEMNVSTLELGDSALYLCASSYRLAGSTGELFFGEGSRLTVL.

The chain uses TRBV6-1 and TRBJ2-1, with 12 bases aligning to TRBD2. Germline assignment: CDR1 MNHNS and CDR2 SASEGT. The CDR3 has 17 amino acids. Trimming removed 3 bases from V and 3 bases from J; junction bases left unmatched: 6. The CDR3 is CASSDRSSGGDYNEQFF. The CDR3 DNA reads as TGTGCCAGCAGTGATCGGTCTAGCGGGGGGGACTACAATGAGCAGTTCTTC.

This clone was counted at least ten times. The gene calls are TRBV19 and TRBJ2-7; 10 nucleotides match TRBD1. CDR1 is LNHDA and CDR2 is SQIVND in the germline V gene (reference sequence). The trim removed 5 bases at V and 6 bases at J, leaving 4 bases unmatched. The CDR3 is 13 amino acids. The chain's CDR3 is CASSPGTGVEQYF. CDR3 DNA: TGTGCCAGTAGTCCCGGGACAGGGGTCGAGCAGTACTTC.

This clone was seen a handful of times. The chain is built from TRBV5-6 and TRBJ1-2, with D tentatively TRBD1 (6 bases). The germline V gene has CDR1 SGHDT and CDR2 YYEEEE. This CDR3 comprises 15 residues. V lost 3 bases, J lost 6 bases, and 18 bases lay in between. The CDR3 DNA follows: TGTGCCAGCAGCTCGCTGGACAGCAACGGCCATGGCTACACCTTC. Its protein product is CASSSLDSNGHGYTF.

This clone was picked up a small number of times. This chain connects TRBV7-9 to TRBJ1-5; the D gene is possibly TRBD1 (6 bases). The CDR3 loop spans 15 amino acids. With 1 base removed from V and 1 base from J, the gap between germline ends came to 8 bases. Germline values: CDR1 SEHNR, CDR2 FQNEAQ (reference sequence). In DNA, the CDR3 is TGTGCCAGCAGCTTAGAACAGGGAAGCAATCAGCCCCAGCATTTT. Amino acid sequence: CASSLEQGSNQPQHF.

The chain employs TRBV7-9 and TRBJ2-7; D possibly corresponds to TRBD1 (6 bases). The CDR3 consists of 14 residues. The germline V gene encodes CDR1 SEHNR and CDR2 FQNEAQ (reference sequence). The V end was cut by 5 bases, the J end by 0 bases, with 11 bases between. The CDR3 DNA follows: TGTGCCAGCAGCCCCGGGACACACTCCTACGAGCAGTACTTC. Encoded protein: CASSPGTHSYEQYF.

V is TRBV5-6 and J is TRBJ1-2; D perhaps matches TRBD1 (5 bases). CDR3 length equals 13 residues. From germline, CDR1 is SGHDT and CDR2 YYEEEE. V lost 5 bases and J 6 bases, leaving 14 bases between the germline ends. The CDR3 loop is CASRRETEHGYTF. CDR3 DNA: TGTGCCAGCAGGCGCGAGACAGAACATGGCTACACCTTC.

The rearrangement links TRBV5-1 to TRBJ2-7; D is perhaps TRBD2 (6 bases). The germline gives CDR1 SGHRS, CDR2 YFSETQ. V was clipped by 2 bases and J by 5 bases, with 14 bases between them. This CDR3 has 14 amino acids. This chain's CDR3 is CASSFEEGLDEQYF. Here the CDR3 DNA reads TGCGCCAGCAGCTTTGAGGAGGGCCTAGACGAGCAGTACTTC.

The chain recombines TRBV3-1 (or the pseudogene TRBV3-2) with TRBJ1-2, with 7 bases that match TRBD1. The J segment lost 6 bases and the V segment lost 6 bases, leaving 13 bases of the junction unmatched. From germline, CDR1 is LGHDT and CDR2 YNNKEL (reference sequence). This CDR3 comprises 15 residues. In DNA form, the CDR3 reads TGTGCCAGCAGTCAGGGGGACGGACACATTAATGGCTACACCTTC. It encodes CASSQGDGHINGYTF.

This clone was found a few times. The chain combines TRBV2 with TRBJ2-1; 7 bases are a match to TRBD1. Trimming took 1 base from V and 2 from J; bases not matched to a gene: 2. The CDR3 has 15 amino acids. Germline CDR1 and CDR2: SNHLY and FYNNEI. The CDR3 nucleotides read TGTGCCAGCAGTGAAGAGGGGGCCCCCTACAATGAGCAGTTCTTC. Its protein is CASSEEGAPYNEQFF. Looking up the rest from reference TRBV2 and TRBJ2-1 gives the full variable domain: EPEVTQTPSHQVTQMGQEVILRCVPISNHLYFYWYRQILGQKVEFLVSFYNNEISEKSEIFDDQFSVERPDGSNFTLKIRSTKLEDSAMYFCASSEEGAPYNEQFFGPGTRLTVL.

The chain combines TRBV29-1 with TRBJ1-2; tentative D call: TRBD1 (6 bases). The CDR3 has 12 residues. The V gene lost 4 bases and the J gene lost 5 bases, with 11 bases spanning the gap. From germline, CDR1 is SQVTM and CDR2 ANQGSEA. CDR3 sequence (DNA): TGCAGCGTTGCAGGACAGCAGTATGGCTACACCTTC. Amino acids: CSVAGQQYGYTF.

This clone was observed a handful of times. V is TRBV5-1 and J is TRBJ1-1, with 9 bases aligning to TRBD1. This CDR3 has 15 amino acids. J lost 2 bases, V lost 2 bases, and 4 bases had no gene match. Looked up from germline, CDR1 is SGHRS and CDR2 is YFSETQ. In DNA, the CDR3 is TGCGCCAGCAGCTTAAACAGGGGGCTAAACACTGAAGCTTTCTTT. Translated: CASSLNRGLNTEAFF.

This clone appeared a single time. This chain links TRBV7-9 with TRBJ1-1, with 10 bases fitting TRBD1. Trimming at V came to 6 bases and at J to 4 bases, leaving 5 bases not matched to a gene. The CDR3 runs to 14 residues. Germline CDR1 reads SEHNR; CDR2 reads FQNEAQ (reference sequence). CDR3 protein: CASRRQGAGTEAFF. The DNA of the CDR3 is TGTGCCAGCAGGAGACAGGGGGCGGGCACTGAAGCTTTCTTT.